The clone carrying this TCR beta chain came up many times. Germline V gene sequence: CDR1 SGHTA, CDR2 FQGNSA. The CDR3 runs 15 residues. Trimming took off 5 bases at V and 3 bases at J, with 17 bases between the two ends. This sample is drawn from a study of T cells in Graves' hyperthyroidism and ophthalmopathy. Researchers amplified the TCR beta CDR3 regions from RNA transcripts. An initial round of RT-PCR targeting the TCR CDR3 relied on the HTBI primer set. Using its own MiXCR run on the multiplex PCR reads, TCRdb lists one record per CDR3 protein. The sample has about 610,000 distinct CDR3 sequences; roughly 15% are singletons.

This TCR was sampled from a woman between 35 and 50 years old with Graves' ophthalmopathy. The sample consisted of blood. The chain employs TRBV7-2 and TRBJ2-7; TRBD2 is a possible D gene (5 bases). In DNA, the CDR3 is TGTGCCAGCAGCCGACGCGGGTTAAGCGACTACGAGCAGTACTTC. It encodes CASSRRGLSDYEQYF.